Below, 10 T cell receptor beta chains from the same sample are listed, as sequenced in a study of T cells after yellow fever vaccination. TCRdb analysed the 5' RACE reads with MiXCR anew, one entry per CDR3 protein. The data show about 510,000 distinct CDR3 sequences, 21% seen once. Here the sequenced sample was PBMCs, taken roughly 20 days after the first yellow fever vaccination. These TCRs come from a man between 18 and 29 years old who received the YFV17D yellow fever vaccine.

This clonotype was detected only a few times. This chain links TRBV5-1 with TRBJ2-1, with TRBD1 as a possible D gene (7 bases). Per the germline V gene, CDR1 is SGHRS and CDR2 is YFSETQ. This CDR3 spans 15 amino acids. Deletions cut 0 bases from V and 6 bases from J, with 13 bases between. Written as DNA, the CDR3 is TGCGCCAGCAGCTTGGGGGTCCAGGGGGGCAATGAGCAGTTCTTC. Translated, it gives CASSLGVQGGNEQFF.

The sample holds a few counts of this clonotype. The chain uses TRBV5-1 and TRBJ2-1; D may be TRBD1 (5 bases). Germline V lookup: CDR1 SGHRS, CDR2 YFSETQ. The V and J ends lost 3 bases and 8 bases respectively, with 12 bases between them. The CDR3 runs 13 residues. The CDR3 nucleotides read TGCGCCAGCAGCTGGCAGGGAATTGATGAGCAGTTCTTC. Protein product: CASSWQGIDEQFF.

This clonotype was seen many times. The genes are TRBV20-1 and TRBJ1-1; D possibly corresponds to TRBD1 (6 bases). Trimming removed 3 bases at V and 0 bases at J, with 8 bases between. This CDR3 spans 13 amino acids. Germline V gene data show CDR1 as DFQATT and CDR2 as SNEGSKA (reference sequence). The CDR3 nucleotides are TGCAGTGCTAGTCGGGACATGAACACTGAAGCTTTCTTT. Protein product: CSASRDMNTEAFF.

The rearrangement links TRBV14 to TRBJ1-3, with D unclear. CDR1 SGHDN and CDR2 FVKESK come from the germline V gene. This CDR3 region has 14 residues. The V end was cut by 4 bases, the J end by 0 bases, with 7 bases between. CDR3 nucleotide sequence: TGTGCCAGCAGCCCCCACAGCTCTGGAAACACCATATATTTT. Its protein is CASSPHSSGNTIYF.

This clonotype was recorded a few times. This sequence joins TRBV28 and TRBJ2-2; 9 bases map to TRBD2. V dropped 5 bases and J dropped 7; count of bases not matched to a gene: 5. Germline-derived CDR1 and CDR2 are MDHEN and SYDVKM. The CDR3 extends over 14 amino acids. In DNA, the CDR3 is TGTGCCAGCAGTAGCGGGGGGCTATACGGGGAGCTGTTTTTT. Its protein product is CASSSGGLYGELFF.

The chain uses TRBV5-1 and TRBJ2-7, with D unresolved. Between the trimmed V and J ends, which lost 4 bases and 3 bases, there was a span of 17 bases. The CDR3 consists of 15 residues. CDR1 SGHRS and CDR2 YFSETQ come from the germline V gene. The DNA for the CDR3 is TGCGCCAGCAGCCCCCTATCTGGCAGGAGCTACGAGCAGTACTTC. It specifies CASSPLSGRSYEQYF.

The table lists this clonotype with a few counts. V is TRBV5-1 and J is TRBJ2-5, with D perhaps matching TRBD1 (6 bases). V gave up 0 bases and J gave up 7 bases, with 16 bases separating them. Germline CDR1 reads SGHRS; CDR2 reads YFSETQ. The CDR3 length is 15 residues. The CDR3 coding sequence is TGCGCCAGCAGCTTGGTCCGGGACACCGCCACGACCCAGTACTTC. This codes for CASSLVRDTATTQYF.

The J gene is TRBJ2-1, the V gene TRBV7-3; 10 bases match TRBD1. CDR1 is SGHTA and CDR2 is FQGTGA in the germline V gene. V lost 5 bases and J lost 7; bases outside the gene matches: 8. The CDR3 covers 15 residues. As DNA, the CDR3 is TGTGCCAGCAGCCCTGATCCGGGACAGGGGAATGAGCAGTTCTTC. Protein product: CASSPDPGQGNEQFF.

This clonotype has only a few counts. The chain links TRBV5-1 to TRBJ1-4, with 7 positions matching TRBD1. The V gene's germline CDR1 is SGHRS and CDR2 YFSETQ. V dropped 3 bases and J dropped 8; count of bases not matched to a gene: 4. CDR3 length: 13 residues. The CDR3 coding sequence is TGCGCCAGCAGCTACAGGGGCGGGGAAAAACTGTTTTTT. Translated: CASSYRGGEKLFF. Using reference TRBV5-1 and TRBJ1-4 for the parts outside the CDR3, the full variable domain is KAGVTQTPRYLIKTRGQQVTLSCSPISGHRSVSWYQQTPGQGLQFLFEYFSETQRNKGNFPGRFSGRQFSNSRSEMNVSTLELGDSALYLCASSYRGGEKLFFGSGTQLSVL.

The chain employs TRBV12-3 or TRBV12-4 and TRBJ1-2; D is possibly TRBD1 (5 bases). This CDR3 has 14 amino acids. The V gene lost 2 bases and the J gene lost 7 bases, with 14 bases spanning the gap. The chain's CDR3 is CASSLLGTGPGYTF. The DNA of the CDR3 is TGTGCCAGCAGTTTATTGGGGACGGGGCCTGGCTACACCTTC.